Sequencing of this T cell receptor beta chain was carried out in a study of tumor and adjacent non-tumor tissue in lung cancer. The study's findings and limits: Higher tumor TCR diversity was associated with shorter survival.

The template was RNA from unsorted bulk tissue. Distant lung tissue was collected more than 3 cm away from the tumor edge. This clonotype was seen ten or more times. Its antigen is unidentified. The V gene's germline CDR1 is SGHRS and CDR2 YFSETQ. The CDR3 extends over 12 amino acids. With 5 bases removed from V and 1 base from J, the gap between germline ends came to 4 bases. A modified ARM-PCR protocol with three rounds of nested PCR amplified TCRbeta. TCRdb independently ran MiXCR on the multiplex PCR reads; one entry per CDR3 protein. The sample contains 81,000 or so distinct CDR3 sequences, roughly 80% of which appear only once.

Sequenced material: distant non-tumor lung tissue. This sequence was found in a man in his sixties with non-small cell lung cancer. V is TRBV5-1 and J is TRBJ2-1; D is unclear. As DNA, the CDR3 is TGCGCCAGCAGTTTGTCCTACAATGAGCAGTTCTTC. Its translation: CASSLSYNEQFF.